The next 6 T cell receptor beta chains were all read from a single sample in a study of T cell responses to AZD1222 COVID-19 vaccine. Sequencing used immunoSEQ multiplex PCR; TCRdb keeps in-frame clones, though not all of them. The sample holds tens of thousands of clones, around 80% seen once. Here the sequenced sample was peripheral blood, taken on day 0 of AZD1222 vaccination. The source of these receptors is an adult in good health.

V gene TRBV5-1 combines with J gene TRBJ2-3; D may be TRBD2 (5 bases). CDR1 is SGHRS, CDR2 YFSETQ, per germline. V was cut by 0 bases and J by 2 bases, with 10 bases left in between. This CDR3 is built from 15 residues. The CDR3 loop is CASSLGTPDTDTQYF. The CDR3 bases are TGCGCCAGCAGCTTGGGGACTCCAGACACAGATACGCAGTATTTT.

This clone came up once. The chain is built from TRBV10-2 and TRBJ2-1; 16 bases are a match to TRBD2. The V gene end was trimmed by 2 bases and the J gene end by 2 bases; junction bases not matched to a gene: 6. The V gene's germline CDR1 is WSHSY and CDR2 SAAADI. This CDR3 comprises 19 residues. CDR3 nucleotides: TGCGCCAGCAGTGAGGGCACCGGGACTAGCGGGGGGGCCTACAATGAGCAGTTCTTC. Translation: CASSEGTGTSGGAYNEQFF.

This clone was counted between two and nine times. The chain is built from TRBV7-8 and TRBJ1-1, with a weak D call TRBD1 (5 bases). The CDR3 length is 15 residues. CDR1 SGHVS and CDR2 FQNEAQ come from the germline V gene. V lost 7 bases to trimming and J lost 0 bases, with 15 bases between them. CDR3 residues: CASTKGRSMNTEAFF. As DNA, the CDR3 is TGTGCCAGCACTAAGGGACGGTCTATGAACACTGAAGCTTTCTTT.

This chain joins TRBV4-1 and TRBJ2-5; D might be TRBD2 (6 bases). Germline assignment: CDR1 MGHRA and CDR2 YSYEKL. The CDR3 sequence is 20 residues long. V was clipped by 1 base and J by 1 base, with 25 bases between them. CDR3 nucleotide sequence: TGCGCCAGCAGCCAAGCTCGCTTAGCGGCAGGCCAAGGGGTCCAAGAGACCCAGTACTTC. The encoded protein is CASSQARLAAGQGVQETQYF.

This clone was counted a few times. The chain is built from TRBV24-1 and TRBJ1-2; 8 positions match TRBD1. This CDR3 has 14 residues. V gave up 4 bases and J gave up 5 bases; unmatched junction bases: 5. From germline, CDR1 is KGHDR and CDR2 SFDVKD. CDR3 sequence reads: CATSDRTGFYGYTF. For the CDR3, the DNA is TGTGCCACCAGTGACAGGACAGGGTTTTATGGCTACACCTTC.

The chain recombines TRBV27 with TRBJ1-3; D not resolved. Trimming left V 0 bases short and J 3 bases short, with 9 bases between. CDR1 MNHEY and CDR2 SMNVEV come from the germline V gene (reference sequence). CDR3 length: 15 amino acids. CDR3 in amino acids: CASSLSMGGGNTIYF. CDR3 nucleotides: TGTGCCAGCAGTTTATCTATGGGTGGTGGAAACACCATATATTTT.